One sample yielded the 18 T cell receptor beta chains listed below, sequenced in a study of Ad26.COV2.S vaccination and SARS-CoV-2 variants. Treatment noted: around 19 received Ad26.COV2.S at low or high dose, single or two shots; five or six received placebo; per-sample allocation not given. Repertoires come from day 63 after the first vaccine or placebo injection. TCRdb's copy holds only in-frame clones and misses some; the assay was immunoSEQ multiplex PCR. The sample lists more than 350,000 clones, around nine tenths occurring once. The source material was peripheral blood, sampled in a trial of Ad26.COV2.S vaccine versus placebo. The receptor set was obtained from a person aged 18-65 years who received the Ad26.COV2.S COVID-19 vaccine or a placebo.

This clone has just one count. The CDR3 DNA is TGCGCCAGCAGCTTGGACAGGGAGGCTTTCTTT. Protein: CASSLDREAFF. The rearrangement uses TRBV5-1 and TRBJ1-1; D possibly corresponds to TRBD1 (6 bases). Germline CDR1 and CDR2: SGHRS and YFSETQ. Trimming removed 0 bases at V and 11 bases at J, with 8 bases between. CDR3 length equals 11 residues.

This sequence joins TRBV4-3 and TRBJ2-1; no definite D call. The CDR3 spans 13 residues. Trimming took off 2 bases at V and 9 bases at J, with 11 bases between the two ends. The germline V gene has CDR1 LGHNA and CDR2 YSLEER. CDR3: CASSQSNPSEQFF. CDR3 DNA sequence: TGCGCCAGCAGCCAAAGTAACCCCAGTGAGCAGTTCTTC.

The chain couples TRBV7-9 to TRBJ1-2; D not certain. The germline CDR1 and CDR2 sequences are SEHNR and FQNEAQ (reference sequence). Trimming removed 3 bases from V and 1 base from J, with 6 bases in between. The length of the CDR3 is 13 residues. Written as DNA, the CDR3 is TGTGCCAGCAGCTTCCGGGATAACTATGGCTACACCTTC. Translation gives CASSFRDNYGYTF.

The genes are TRBV27 and TRBJ2-7; a weak D match, TRBD2 (7 bases). Between the trimmed V and J ends, which lost 5 bases and 5 bases, there was a span of 19 bases. The CDR3 length is 15 residues. In germline, CDR1 is MNHEY, CDR2 SMNVEV (reference sequence). The CDR3 is CASSPLGGRINEQYF. In nucleotides, the CDR3 is TGTGCCAGCAGTCCCCTGGGGGGGCGCATAAACGAGCAGTACTTC.

V usage is TRBV5-1 and J usage is TRBJ2-1; 11 bases match TRBD2. This CDR3 region has 15 residues. V lost 4 bases to trimming and J lost 9 bases; unmatched junction nucleotides: 9. Germline V CDR1 and CDR2: SGHRS, YFSETQ. The CDR3 nucleotides read TGCGCCAGCAGCGGGGGACTAGCGGTTTTTGGTGAGCAGTTCTTC. Encoded protein: CASSGGLAVFGEQFF.

The chain uses TRBV7-2 and TRBJ2-2; 13 bases match TRBD2. CDR3 length equals 19 residues. J lost 4 bases, V lost 3 bases, and 11 bases had no gene match. Germline CDR1 SGHTA, CDR2 FQGNSA. CDR3 in DNA: TGTGCCAGCAGCTTTCGGACTAGCGGGAGAGTCTCGACCACCGGGGAGCTGTTTTTT. Its translation: CASSFRTSGRVSTTGELFF. The whole variable domain, filled in from reference TRBV7-2 and TRBJ2-2, reads GAGVSQSPSNKVTEKGKDVELRCDPISGHTALYWYRQSLGQGLEFLIYFQGNSAPDKSGLPSDRFSAERTGGSVSTLTIQRTQQEDSAVYLCASSFRTSGRVSTTGELFFGEGSRLTVL.

The chain employs TRBV30 and TRBJ1-2; D perhaps matches TRBD1 (6 bases). V lost 1 base to trimming and J lost 4 bases, with 16 bases between them. This CDR3 spans 15 amino acids. The germline V gene encodes CDR1 GTSNPN and CDR2 SVGIG (reference sequence). The CDR3 protein is CAWSAYTGNIYGYTF. The CDR3 coding sequence is TGTGCCTGGAGTGCGTATACAGGGAATATCTATGGCTACACCTTC.

The chain is built from TRBV7-6 and TRBJ1-6; no definite D call. The CDR3 loop spans 16 amino acids. The germline gives CDR1 SGHVS, CDR2 FNYEAQ. Trimming took off 1 base at V and 10 bases at J, with 17 bases between the two ends. CDR3 nucleotide sequence: TGTGCCAGCAGCTTAGTTGAGGGTTCTGGGAAATCACCCCTCCACTTT. It translates to CASSLVEGSGKSPLHF.

The chain employs TRBV5-1 and TRBJ2-2; TRBD2 matches 9 bases. This CDR3 is built from 16 residues. V dropped 4 bases and J dropped 3; count of bases not matched to a gene: 7. Germline V gene data show CDR1 as SGHRS and CDR2 as YFSETQ. The CDR3: CASSASGTRDTGELFF. The CDR3 region has the DNA TGCGCCAGCAGCGCTAGCGGGACGAGAGACACCGGGGAGCTGTTTTTT.

The chain is built from TRBV7-2 and TRBJ2-2; D unresolved. The CDR3 is 13 amino acids. The germline gives CDR1 SGHTA, CDR2 FQGNSA. V gave up 4 bases and J gave up 3 bases, with 6 bases separating them. CDR3 residues: CASSSLYTGELFF. The CDR3 nucleotides read TGTGCCAGCAGCTCCTTATACACCGGGGAGCTGTTTTTT.

This clone occurred a few times. This rearrangement joins TRBV6-5 to TRBJ2-3; perhaps TRBD2 as D (5 bases). The ends were cut back, 10 bases at V and 3 bases at J, with 20 bases in the middle. The length of the CDR3 is 15 residues. CDR1 is MNHEY and CDR2 is SVGAGI in the germline V gene. CDR3 residues: CATRPMRSGTDTQYF. The CDR3, as DNA: TGTGCCACCAGACCGATGCGGTCGGGAACAGATACGCAGTATTTT.

This chain uses TRBV9 with TRBJ2-6; 7 bases align to TRBD2. The CDR3 is made up of 17 amino acids. Germline V lookup: CDR1 SGDLS, CDR2 YYNGEE. The V and J ends lost 4 bases and 2 bases, in that order; junction bases with no gene match: 9. The CDR3 here is CASSPGGREPGANVLTF. The CDR3 DNA sequence: TGTGCCAGCAGCCCGGGTGGGAGGGAGCCTGGGGCCAACGTCCTGACTTTC.

The chain couples TRBV10-3 to TRBJ1-4; D is possibly TRBD1 (5 bases). V was pared by 3 bases and J by 8 bases, with 22 bases between. Germline values: CDR1 ENHRY, CDR2 SYGVKD. The CDR3 has 17 amino acids. Written as DNA, the CDR3 is TGTGCCATCAGTGATTACCGCGGGACGGATGACTGGGAAAAACTGTTTTTT. Translating it yields CAISDYRGTDDWEKLFF.

The chain is built from TRBV7-3 and TRBJ2-7, with D unclear. The germline V gene encodes CDR1 SGHTA and CDR2 FQGTGA. This CDR3 is 13 amino acids long. Trimming stripped 2 bases from V and 5 bases from J, with 10 bases between. CDR3 nucleotides: TGTGCCAGCAGCTTAGGTCGTAGTGACGAGCAGTACTTC. Protein: CASSLGRSDEQYF.

The gene calls are TRBV7-2 and TRBJ2-7; D possibly corresponds to TRBD2 (6 bases). V was shortened by 3 bases and J by 3 bases, with 21 bases between the two germline ends. Germline V lookup: CDR1 SGHTA, CDR2 FQGNSA. The CDR3 contains 17 residues. This CDR3 is CASSLVRGLQGDYEQYF. The CDR3 nucleotides are TGTGCCAGCAGCTTGGTACGGGGACTCCAAGGGGACTACGAGCAGTACTTC.

The gene calls are TRBV30 and TRBJ2-7; 7 bases align to TRBD2. The CDR3 sequence is 14 residues long. J lost 0 bases, V lost 4 bases, and 6 bases had no gene match. Per the germline V gene, CDR1 is GTSNPN and CDR2 is SVGIG (reference sequence). DNA of the CDR3: TGTGCCTGGACCCGGACTAGTGGCTCCTACGAGCAGTACTTC. The encoded protein is CAWTRTSGSYEQYF.

This clone was counted a single time. The same CDR3 arises from other DNA sequences in this sample as well. The V gene is TRBV18, the J gene TRBJ2-7, with D possibly matching TRBD1 (7 bases). The CDR3 has 14 residues. Deletions cut 6 bases from V and 0 bases from J, with 12 bases between. CDR1 and CDR2 from the germline V gene are KGHSH and LQKENI. CDR3 amino acids: CASSPGDSSYEQYF. DNA of the CDR3: TGTGCCAGCTCGCCGGGGGACAGCTCCTACGAGCAGTACTTC.

The chain combines TRBV19 with TRBJ2-1, with 15 bases identical to TRBD2. Germline V gives CDR1 LNHDA, CDR2 SQIVND (reference sequence). Losses at the gene ends were 5 bases for V and 12 bases for J; bases not matched to a gene: 11. The CDR3 runs to 16 residues. CDR3 amino acids: CASSYSGTSGRIWQFF. For the CDR3, the DNA is TGTGCCAGTAGTTATTCCGGGACTAGCGGGAGGATATGGCAGTTCTTC. The complete variable domain, with remaining parts taken from reference TRBV19 and TRBJ2-1, reads DGGITQSPKYLFRKEGQNVTLSCEQNLNHDAMYWYRQDPGQGLRLIYYSQIVNDFQKGDIAEGYSVSREKKESFPLTVTSAQKNPTAFYLCASSYSGTSGRIWQFFGPGTRLTVL.